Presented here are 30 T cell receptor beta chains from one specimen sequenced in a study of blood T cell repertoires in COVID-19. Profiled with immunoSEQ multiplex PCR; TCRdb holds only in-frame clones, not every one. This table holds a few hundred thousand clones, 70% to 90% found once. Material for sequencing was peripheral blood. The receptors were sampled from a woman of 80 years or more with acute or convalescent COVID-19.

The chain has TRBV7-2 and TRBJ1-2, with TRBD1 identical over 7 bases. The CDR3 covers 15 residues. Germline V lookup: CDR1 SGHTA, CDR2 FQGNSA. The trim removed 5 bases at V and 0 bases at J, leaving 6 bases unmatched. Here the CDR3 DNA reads TGTGCCAGCAGCCTACGGGACAGAGCTAACTATGGCTACACCTTC. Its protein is CASSLRDRANYGYTF.

The CDR3 nucleotides read TGTGCCAGCACCCCAGGGCTAGCGAGCACAGATACGCAGTATTTT. Its translation is CASTPGLASTDTQYF. The chain joins TRBV7-8 to TRBJ2-3, with a tentative D call TRBD2 (6 bases). The CDR3 totals 15 residues. From germline, CDR1 is SGHVS and CDR2 FQNEAQ. V was shortened by 7 bases and J by 0 bases, with 14 bases between the two germline ends. The entire variable domain, with the rest obtained from reference TRBV7-8 and TRBJ2-3, is as follows: GAGVSQSPRYKVAKRGQDVALRCDPISGHVSLFWYQQALGQGPEFLTYFQNEAQLDKSGLPSDRFFAERPEGSVSTLKIQRTQQEDSAVYLCASTPGLASTDTQYFGPGTRLTVL.

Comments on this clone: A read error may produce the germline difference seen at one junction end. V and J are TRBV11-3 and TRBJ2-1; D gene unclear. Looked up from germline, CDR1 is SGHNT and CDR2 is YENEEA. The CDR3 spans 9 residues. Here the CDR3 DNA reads TGCCCCGCGGCGTATGAGCAGTTCTTC. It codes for CPAAYEQFF.

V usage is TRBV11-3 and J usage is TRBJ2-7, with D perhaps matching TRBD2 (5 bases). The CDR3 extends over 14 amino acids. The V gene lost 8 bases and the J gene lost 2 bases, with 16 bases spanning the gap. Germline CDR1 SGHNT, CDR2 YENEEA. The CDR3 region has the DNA TGTGCCAGCGGCCCTCGGGGTACCACCTACGAGCAGTACTTC. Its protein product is CASGPRGTTYEQYF.

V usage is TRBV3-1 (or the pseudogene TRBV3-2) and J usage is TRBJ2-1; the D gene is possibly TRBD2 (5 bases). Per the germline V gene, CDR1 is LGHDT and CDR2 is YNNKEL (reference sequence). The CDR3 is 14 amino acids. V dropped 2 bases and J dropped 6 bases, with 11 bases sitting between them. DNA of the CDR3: TGTGCCAGCAGCCAACTTAGTCGGGGCAATGAGCAGTTCTTC. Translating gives CASSQLSRGNEQFF.

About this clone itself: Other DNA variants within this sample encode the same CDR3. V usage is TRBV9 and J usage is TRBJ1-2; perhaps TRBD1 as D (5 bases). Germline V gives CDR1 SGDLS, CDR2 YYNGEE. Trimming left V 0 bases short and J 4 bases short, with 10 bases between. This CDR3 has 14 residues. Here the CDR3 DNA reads TGTGCCAGCAGCGTAGATCCGGGGGGCTATGGCTACACCTTC. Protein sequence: CASSVDPGGYGYTF.

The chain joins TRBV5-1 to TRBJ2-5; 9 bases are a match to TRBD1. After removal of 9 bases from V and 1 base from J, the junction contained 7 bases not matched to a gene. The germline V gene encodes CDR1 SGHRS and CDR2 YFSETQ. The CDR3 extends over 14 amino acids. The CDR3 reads CATHRDRAQETQYF. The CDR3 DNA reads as TGCGCCACCCACCGGGACAGGGCCCAAGAGACCCAGTACTTC.

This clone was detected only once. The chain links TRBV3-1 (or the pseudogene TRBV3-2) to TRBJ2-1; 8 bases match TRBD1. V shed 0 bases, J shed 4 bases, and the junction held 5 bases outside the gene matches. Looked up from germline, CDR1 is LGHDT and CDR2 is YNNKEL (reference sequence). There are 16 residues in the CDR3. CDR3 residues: CASSQDGRQGYNEQFF. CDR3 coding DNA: TGTGCCAGCAGCCAAGATGGGAGACAGGGGTACAATGAGCAGTTCTTC.

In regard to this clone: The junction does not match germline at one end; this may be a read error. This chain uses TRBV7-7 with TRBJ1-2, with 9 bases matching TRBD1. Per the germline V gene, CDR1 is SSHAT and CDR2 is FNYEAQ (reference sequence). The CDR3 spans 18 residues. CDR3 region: CASSLDPRTLQGAGGYTF. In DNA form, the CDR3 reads TGTGCTAGCAGCTTAGATCCTCGAACCTTACAGGGGGCGGGCGGCTACACCTTC.

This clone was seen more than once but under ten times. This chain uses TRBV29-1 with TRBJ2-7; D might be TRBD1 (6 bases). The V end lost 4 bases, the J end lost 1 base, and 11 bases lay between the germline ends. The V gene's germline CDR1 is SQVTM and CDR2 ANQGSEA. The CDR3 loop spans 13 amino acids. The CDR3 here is CSVAGQSSYEQYF. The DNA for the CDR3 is TGCAGCGTTGCGGGACAATCATCCTACGAGCAGTACTTC.

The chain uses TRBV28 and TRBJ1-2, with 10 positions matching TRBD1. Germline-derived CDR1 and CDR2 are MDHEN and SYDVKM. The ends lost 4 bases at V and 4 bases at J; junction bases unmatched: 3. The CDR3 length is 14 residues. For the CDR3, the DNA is TGTGCCAGCAGTTGGGGACAGGGGCCCTATGGCTACACCTTC. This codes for CASSWGQGPYGYTF.

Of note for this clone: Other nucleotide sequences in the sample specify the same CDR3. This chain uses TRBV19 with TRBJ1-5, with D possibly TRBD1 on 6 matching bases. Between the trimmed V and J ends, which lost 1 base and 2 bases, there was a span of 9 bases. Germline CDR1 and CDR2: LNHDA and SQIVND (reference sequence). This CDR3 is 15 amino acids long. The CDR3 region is CASSIGAGGNQPQHF. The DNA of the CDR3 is TGTGCCAGTAGTATAGGGGCAGGGGGCAATCAGCCCCAGCATTTT.

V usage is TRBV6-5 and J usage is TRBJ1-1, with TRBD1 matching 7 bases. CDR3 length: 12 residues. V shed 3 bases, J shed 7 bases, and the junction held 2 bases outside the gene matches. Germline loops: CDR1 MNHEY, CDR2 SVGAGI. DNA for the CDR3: TGTGCCAGCAGTTATACAGGGGATGAAGCTTTCTTT. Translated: CASSYTGDEAFF.

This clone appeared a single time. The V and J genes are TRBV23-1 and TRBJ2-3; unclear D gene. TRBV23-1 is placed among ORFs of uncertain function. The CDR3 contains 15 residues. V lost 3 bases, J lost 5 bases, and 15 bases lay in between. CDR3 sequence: CASSHTLALVDTQYF. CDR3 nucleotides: TGCGCCAGCAGTCACACGTTAGCTCTGGTAGATACGCAGTATTTT.

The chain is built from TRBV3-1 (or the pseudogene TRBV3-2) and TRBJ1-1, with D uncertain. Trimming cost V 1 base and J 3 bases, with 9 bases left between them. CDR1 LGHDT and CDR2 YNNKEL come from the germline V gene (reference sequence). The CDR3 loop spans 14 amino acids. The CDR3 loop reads CASSQVRGDTEAFF. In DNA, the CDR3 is TGTGCCAGCAGCCAAGTTCGGGGTGACACTGAAGCTTTCTTT.

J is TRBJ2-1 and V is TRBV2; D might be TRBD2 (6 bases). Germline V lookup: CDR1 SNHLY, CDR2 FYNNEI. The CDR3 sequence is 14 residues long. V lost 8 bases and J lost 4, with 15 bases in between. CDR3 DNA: TGTGCCAGCGACAATTTGGAGGGATACAATGAGCAGTTCTTC. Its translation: CASDNLEGYNEQFF.

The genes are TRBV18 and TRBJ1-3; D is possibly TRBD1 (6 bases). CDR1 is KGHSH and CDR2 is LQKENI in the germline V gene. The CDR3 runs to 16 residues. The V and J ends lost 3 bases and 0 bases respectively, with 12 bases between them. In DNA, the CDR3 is TGTGCCAGCTCACCGGGACACTACAGCTCTGGAAACACCATATATTTT. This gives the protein CASSPGHYSSGNTIYF.

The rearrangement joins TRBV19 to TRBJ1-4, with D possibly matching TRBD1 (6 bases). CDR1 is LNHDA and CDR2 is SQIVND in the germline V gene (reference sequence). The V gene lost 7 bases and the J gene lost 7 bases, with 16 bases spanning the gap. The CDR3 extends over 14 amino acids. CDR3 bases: TGTGCCAGTAAAGAACAGGGCGCGGCTGAAAAACTGTTTTTT. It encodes CASKEQGAAEKLFF.

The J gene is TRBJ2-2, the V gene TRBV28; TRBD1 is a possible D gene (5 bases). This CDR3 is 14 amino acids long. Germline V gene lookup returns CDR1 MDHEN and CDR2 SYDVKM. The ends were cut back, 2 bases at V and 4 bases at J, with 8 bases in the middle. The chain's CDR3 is CASSLQGTTGELFF. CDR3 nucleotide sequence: TGTGCCAGCAGTTTACAGGGTACCACCGGGGAGCTGTTTTTT.

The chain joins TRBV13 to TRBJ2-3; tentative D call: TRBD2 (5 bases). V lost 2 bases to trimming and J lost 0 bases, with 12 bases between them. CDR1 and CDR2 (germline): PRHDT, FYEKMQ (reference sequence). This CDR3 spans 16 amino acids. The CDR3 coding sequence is TGTGCCAGCAGCTTAAGTTTCGGGGAAAGCACAGATACGCAGTATTTT. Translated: CASSLSFGESTDTQYF.

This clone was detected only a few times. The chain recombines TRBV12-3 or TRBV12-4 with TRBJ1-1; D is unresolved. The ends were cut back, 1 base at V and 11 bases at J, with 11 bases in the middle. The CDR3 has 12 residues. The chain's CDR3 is CASSLVRAVAFF. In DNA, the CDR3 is TGTGCCAGCAGTTTAGTTCGCGCTGTTGCTTTCTTT.

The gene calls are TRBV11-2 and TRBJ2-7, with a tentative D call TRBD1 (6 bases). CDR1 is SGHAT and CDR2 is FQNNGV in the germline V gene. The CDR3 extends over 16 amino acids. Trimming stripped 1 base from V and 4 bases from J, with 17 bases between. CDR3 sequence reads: CASSLGGGRWDYEQYF. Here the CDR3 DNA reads TGTGCCAGCAGCTTAGGAGGGGGACGGTGGGATTACGAGCAGTACTTC.

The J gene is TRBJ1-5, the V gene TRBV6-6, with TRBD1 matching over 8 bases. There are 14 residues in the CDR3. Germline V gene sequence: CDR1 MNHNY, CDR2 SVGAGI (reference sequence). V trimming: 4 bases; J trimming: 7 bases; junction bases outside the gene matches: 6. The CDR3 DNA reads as TGTGCCAGCAGTTTTACAGGGGGAGGACAGCCCCAGCATTTT. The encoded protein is CASSFTGGGQPQHF.

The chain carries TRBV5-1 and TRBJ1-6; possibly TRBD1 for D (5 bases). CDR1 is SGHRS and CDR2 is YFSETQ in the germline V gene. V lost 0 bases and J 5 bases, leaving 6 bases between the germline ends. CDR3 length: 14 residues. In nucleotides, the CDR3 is TGCGCCAGCAGCTTGGGACAGAATAATTCACCCCTCCACTTT. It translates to CASSLGQNNSPLHF.

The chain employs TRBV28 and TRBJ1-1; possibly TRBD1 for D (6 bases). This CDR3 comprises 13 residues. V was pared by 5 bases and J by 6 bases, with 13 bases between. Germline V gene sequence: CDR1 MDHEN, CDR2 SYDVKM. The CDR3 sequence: CASSTGLGAEAFF. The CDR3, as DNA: TGTGCCAGCAGTACAGGGCTCGGAGCTGAAGCTTTCTTT.

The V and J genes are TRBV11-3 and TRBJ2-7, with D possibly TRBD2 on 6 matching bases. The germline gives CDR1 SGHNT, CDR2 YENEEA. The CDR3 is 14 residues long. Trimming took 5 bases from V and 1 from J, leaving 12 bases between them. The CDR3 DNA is TGTGCCAGCAGCCCAGCTCGGGGGTCCTACGAGCAGTACTTC. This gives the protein CASSPARGSYEQYF. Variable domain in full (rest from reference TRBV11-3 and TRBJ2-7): EAGVVQSPRYKIIEKKQPVAFWCNPISGHNTLYWYLQNLGQGPELLIRYENEEAVDDSQLPKDRFSAERLKGVDSTLKIQPAELGDSAVYLCASSPARGSYEQYFGPGTRLTVT.

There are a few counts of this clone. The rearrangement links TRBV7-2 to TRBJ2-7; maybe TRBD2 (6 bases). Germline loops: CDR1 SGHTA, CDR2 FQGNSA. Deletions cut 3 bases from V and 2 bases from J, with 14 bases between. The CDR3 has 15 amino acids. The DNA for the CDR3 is TGTGCCAGCAGCTTCTACTACGGGGGTACCTACGAGCAGTACTTC. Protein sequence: CASSFYYGGTYEQYF.

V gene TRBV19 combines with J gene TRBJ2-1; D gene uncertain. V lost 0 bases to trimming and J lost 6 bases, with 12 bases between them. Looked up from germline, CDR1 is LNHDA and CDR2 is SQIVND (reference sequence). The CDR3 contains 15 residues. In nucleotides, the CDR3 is TGTGCCAGTAGTATAGAGGTCCACTCTGGCAATGAGCAGTTCTTC. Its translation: CASSIEVHSGNEQFF.

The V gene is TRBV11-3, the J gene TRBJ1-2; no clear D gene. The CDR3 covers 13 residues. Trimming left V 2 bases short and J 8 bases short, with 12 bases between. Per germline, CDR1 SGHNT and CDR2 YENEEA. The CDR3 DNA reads TGTGCCAGCAGCTTATCCTTTGCAGAAGGCTACACCTTC. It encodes CASSLSFAEGYTF. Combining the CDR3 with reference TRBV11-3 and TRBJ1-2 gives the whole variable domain EAGVVQSPRYKIIEKKQPVAFWCNPISGHNTLYWYLQNLGQGPELLIRYENEEAVDDSQLPKDRFSAERLKGVDSTLKIQPAELGDSAVYLCASSLSFAEGYTFGSGTRLTVV.

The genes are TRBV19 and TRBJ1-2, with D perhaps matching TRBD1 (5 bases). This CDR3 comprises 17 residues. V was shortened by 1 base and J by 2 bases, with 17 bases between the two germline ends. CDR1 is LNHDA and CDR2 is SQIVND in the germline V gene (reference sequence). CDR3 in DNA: TGTGCCAGTAGTATAGTAGCGGGGCAGGGAGGGAACTATGGCTACACCTTC. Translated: CASSIVAGQGGNYGYTF.